This record concerns one T cell receptor (beta chain) sequence. These data belong to a study of shared clonotypes between healthy human individuals. Across the whole study: Every donor yielded three CD4 naive, three CD4 memory, two CD8 naive and one CD8 memory plate.

This table comes from immunoSEQ multiplex PCR, and its TCRdb copy is limited to in-frame clones, with some not included. The sample lists hundreds of thousands of clones; about 74% were seen once. Germline CDR1 SGHNT, CDR2 YENEEA. Trimming left V 6 bases short and J 5 bases short, with 12 bases between. The CDR3 has 13 residues. The sequence came from a woman aged 25 to 39 in good health. This chain joins TRBV11-3 and TRBJ2-3; D gene unclear. The sample consisted of memory CD4+ T cells sorted from blood. Regarding subset: CD45RA-negative fraction. This CDR3 reads CASSPLEEDTQYF. CDR3 bases: TGTGCCAGCAGTCCCCTCGAGGAAGATACGCAGTATTTT.